These 25 T cell receptor beta chains share one sample of origin, sequenced in a study of T cell responses to AZD1222 COVID-19 vaccine. Clones were read by immunoSEQ multiplex PCR, and TCRdb kept only the in-frame ones, dropping some. The sample has about 97,000 clones; about 88% are singletons. Sequencing used peripheral blood, obtained on day 0 of AZD1222 vaccination. The source is an adult in good health.

This chain uses TRBV19 with TRBJ2-3; 7 bases are a match to TRBD2. Germline assignment: CDR1 LNHDA and CDR2 SQIVND (reference sequence). CDR3 size: 15 residues. J lost 5 bases, V lost 5 bases, and 10 bases had no gene match. CDR3 sequence: CASSPPVGGVDTQYF. The CDR3 nucleotides read TGTGCCAGTAGTCCCCCGGTGGGGGGGGTAGATACGCAGTATTTT.

This chain's CDR3 is CASSRTGNMNTEAFF. The CDR3 nucleotides are TGCGCCAGCAGCCGTACAGGGAACATGAACACTGAAGCTTTCTTT. The chain couples TRBV5-1 to TRBJ1-1; weak D call: TRBD1 (6 bases). This CDR3 region has 15 residues. V shed 4 bases and J shed 0 bases, with 13 bases lying between them. From germline, CDR1 is SGHRS and CDR2 YFSETQ.

The chain has TRBV9 and TRBJ2-3; D not certain. CDR3 length: 14 amino acids. The germline CDR1 and CDR2 sequences are SGDLS and YYNGEE. The V and J ends lost 3 bases and 1 base respectively, with 9 bases between them. CDR3: CASSGWTGTDTQYF. Written as DNA, the CDR3 is TGTGCCAGCAGCGGATGGACGGGCACAGATACGCAGTATTTT. Combining the CDR3 with reference TRBV9 and TRBJ2-3 gives the whole variable domain DSGVTQTPKHLITATGQRVTLRCSPRSGDLSVYWYQQSLDQGLQFLIQYYNGEERAKGNILERFSAQQFPDLHSELNLSSLELGDSALYFCASSGWTGTDTQYFGPGTRLTVL.

The genes are TRBV29-1 and TRBJ1-1; D may be TRBD1 (5 bases). Between the trimmed V and J ends, which lost 6 bases and 3 bases, there was a span of 17 bases. Per germline, CDR1 SQVTM and CDR2 ANQGSEA. The CDR3 contains 14 residues. The DNA of the CDR3 is TGCAGCGTGCAACCCCGAAGGGGAGACACTGAAGCTTTCTTT. It codes for CSVQPRRGDTEAFF.

This chain joins TRBV28 and TRBJ1-1; weak D call: TRBD1 (6 bases). The CDR3 length is 15 residues. Germline V gene sequence: CDR1 MDHEN, CDR2 SYDVKM. The V gene lost 4 bases and the J gene lost 3 bases, with 15 bases spanning the gap. DNA for the CDR3: TGTGCCAGCAGTTCGGAACAGGGTGGGTACACTGAAGCTTTCTTT. Amino acid sequence: CASSSEQGGYTEAFF.

The chain joins TRBV9 to TRBJ2-3; 8 nucleotides align to TRBD1. CDR3 length: 16 amino acids. Germline V gene data show CDR1 as SGDLS and CDR2 as YYNGEE. The V segment lost 3 bases and the J segment 1 base; nucleotides outside the gene matches: 7. CDR3 coding DNA: TGTGCCAGCAGCGCCGCACAGGGGGGAGGCACAGATACGCAGTATTTT. This sequence encodes CASSAAQGGGTDTQYF.

The J gene is TRBJ1-2, the V gene TRBV6-5; TRBD1 might be the D (5 bases). Per the germline V gene, CDR1 is MNHEY and CDR2 is SVGAGI. The CDR3 is made up of 15 amino acids. The V and J ends lost 9 bases and 2 bases respectively, with 19 bases between them. The CDR3 coding sequence is TGTGCCAGTAGAAATACAGGTGTCGTAAACTATGGCTACACCTTC. The encoded protein is CASRNTGVVNYGYTF.

The chain recombines TRBV7-2 with TRBJ1-5; no clear D gene. Trimming shortened V by 0 bases and J by 7 bases, and 10 bases separated the two germline ends. The germline gives CDR1 SGHTA, CDR2 FQGNSA. This CDR3 contains 14 residues. The CDR3 nucleotides read TGTGCCAGCAGCTTAGCGGGAACACAACAGCCCCAGCATTTT. This encodes CASSLAGTQQPQHF.

This clone was picked up one time. The V call is TRBV27, the J call TRBJ1-5, with 7 bases lining up with TRBD1. This CDR3 is 13 amino acids long. The germline V gene encodes CDR1 MNHEY and CDR2 SMNVEV (reference sequence). V lost 6 bases, J lost 2 bases, and 1 base stayed unmatched. CDR3 sequence reads: CASSQGGNQPQHF. DNA for the CDR3: TGTGCCAGCAGCCAGGGGGGCAATCAGCCCCAGCATTTT.

V and J are TRBV24-1 and TRBJ2-5, with D possibly being TRBD1 (6 bases). The V end was cut by 3 bases, the J end by 7 bases, with 11 bases between. Germline CDR1 KGHDR, CDR2 SFDVKD. The CDR3 runs 13 residues. CDR3 nucleotides: TGTGCCACCAGTGATCCAGGGGTGGGGACCCAGTACTTC. Translated, it gives CATSDPGVGTQYF.

This clone was picked up one time. This rearrangement joins TRBV30 to TRBJ1-6, with D unclear. Germline CDR1 reads GTSNPN; CDR2 reads SVGIG (reference sequence). V lost 7 bases to trimming and J lost 9 bases, with 13 bases between them. The CDR3 has 12 residues. CDR3 DNA: TGTGCCTCCCGCAAAGGGAGTTCACCCCTCCACTTT. Its protein is CASRKGSSPLHF.

CDR3 sequence reads: CASSFGDRGHVNTEAFF. CDR3 bases: TGCGCCAGCAGCTTTGGGGACAGGGGGCATGTGAACACTGAAGCTTTCTTT. The chain employs TRBV5-1 and TRBJ1-1; 12 bases agree with TRBD1. V lost 2 bases to trimming and J lost 0 bases; unmatched junction nucleotides: 5. Germline CDR1 reads SGHRS; CDR2 reads YFSETQ. The CDR3 is made up of 17 amino acids. The full variable domain, in which reference TRBV5-1 and TRBJ1-1 provide the parts outside the CDR3, is KAGVTQTPRYLIKTRGQQVTLSCSPISGHRSVSWYQQTPGQGLQFLFEYFSETQRNKGNFPGRFSGRQFSNSRSEMNVSTLELGDSALYLCASSFGDRGHVNTEAFFGQGTRLTVV.

This sequence joins TRBV5-4 and TRBJ2-3; D might be TRBD1 (5 bases). The V gene lost 4 bases and the J gene lost 4 bases, with 13 bases spanning the gap. Per germline, CDR1 SGHNT and CDR2 YYREEE (reference sequence). This CDR3 has 14 residues. The CDR3 region is CASSHPGKSDTQYF. CDR3 bases: TGTGCCAGCAGCCACCCAGGGAAATCAGATACGCAGTATTTT.

The chain couples TRBV7-2 to TRBJ1-6; unclear D gene. Trimming cost V 3 bases and J 8 bases, with 14 bases left between them. This CDR3 comprises 15 residues. Looked up from germline, CDR1 is SGHTA and CDR2 is FQGNSA. The CDR3 sequence: CASSLADRRDSPLHF. CDR3 coding DNA: TGTGCCAGCAGCTTGGCAGATCGAAGGGATTCACCCCTCCACTTT.

The chain links TRBV2 to TRBJ2-2; 12 bases match TRBD2. Germline trimming cut 2 bases from V and 6 bases from J; bases unmatched to any gene: 4. Germline CDR1 reads SNHLY; CDR2 reads FYNNEI. The CDR3 runs to 16 residues. CDR3 in amino acids: CASSEWASGGAGELFF. The CDR3 DNA reads as TGTGCCAGCAGTGAATGGGCTAGCGGGGGGGCCGGGGAGCTGTTTTTT.

The genes are TRBV11-3 and TRBJ2-1; possible D gene TRBD1, 6 bases. The germline V and J ends were trimmed by 3 bases and 8 bases, with 17 bases remaining between them. Germline V CDR1 and CDR2: SGHNT, YENEEA. The CDR3 length is 15 residues. In DNA, the CDR3 is TGTGCCAGCAGCTTTGAGGGACAAGTCCTCGATGAGCAGTTCTTC. This encodes CASSFEGQVLDEQFF.

This chain joins TRBV30 and TRBJ1-3; no clear D gene. This CDR3 has 18 amino acids. The germline gives CDR1 GTSNPN, CDR2 SVGIG (reference sequence). V gave up 0 bases and J gave up 0 bases, with 18 bases separating them. In DNA form, the CDR3 reads TGTGCCTGGAGTGTCAGCAGGCAATACCTGAGCTCTGGAAACACCATATATTTT. Its protein is CAWSVSRQYLSSGNTIYF. The entire variable domain, with the rest obtained from reference TRBV30 and TRBJ1-3, is as follows: SQTIHQWPATLVQPVGSPLSLECTVEGTSNPNLYWYRQAAGRGLQLLFYSVGIGQISSEVPQNLSASRPQDRQFILSSKKLLLSDSGFYLCAWSVSRQYLSSGNTIYFGEGSWLTVV.

In DNA form, the CDR3 reads TGCGCCAGCAGACGTAGGGACGGAGCGAGTCCCGGGGAGCTGTTTTTT. It encodes CASRRRDGASPGELFF. The gene calls are TRBV4-1 and TRBJ2-2; D is tentatively TRBD1 or TRBD2 (5 bases each). V was shortened by 6 bases and J by 6 bases, with 20 bases between the two germline ends. Germline-derived CDR1 and CDR2 are MGHRA and YSYEKL. The CDR3 has 16 residues.

This clone turned up a few times. The rearrangement joins TRBV18 to TRBJ2-5; a possible D gene is TRBD2 (6 bases). CDR1 and CDR2 (germline): KGHSH, LQKENI. Trimming cost V 1 base and J 2 bases, with 11 bases left between them. CDR3 size: 15 residues. In nucleotides, the CDR3 is TGTGCCAGCTCACCACGGGTAGCGGAACAAGAGACCCAGTACTTC. Its translation is CASSPRVAEQETQYF.

The V and J genes are TRBV30 and TRBJ2-2; 13 bases match TRBD2. CDR1 is GTSNPN, CDR2 SVGIG, per germline (reference sequence). The CDR3 runs to 16 residues. The V and J ends lost 5 bases and 8 bases, in that order; junction bases with no gene match: 11. The CDR3 nucleotides read TGTGCCTGGTCGGGACTAGCGGGGAAACGAACAGGGGAGCTGTTTTTT. Translated, it gives CAWSGLAGKRTGELFF.

The chain has TRBV29-1 and TRBJ1-6; the match to TRBD1 covers 11 bases. This CDR3 contains 13 residues. The J segment lost 7 bases and the V segment lost 5 bases, leaving 1 base of the junction unmatched. Per the germline V gene, CDR1 is SQVTM and CDR2 is ANQGSEA. CDR3 bases: TGCAGCGTTAGGACAGGGGGCAATTCACCCCTCCACTTT. This sequence encodes CSVRTGGNSPLHF. Supplemented by reference TRBV29-1 and TRBJ1-6, the full variable domain reads SAVISQKPSRDICQRGTSLTIQCQVDSQVTMMFWYRQQPGQSLTLIATANQGSEATYESGFVIDKFPISRPNLTFSTLTVSNMSPEDSSIYLCSVRTGGNSPLHFGNGTRLTVT.

V is TRBV7-9 and J is TRBJ1-2; 7 bases agree with TRBD1. The CDR3 has 14 amino acids. After removal of 5 bases from V and 4 bases from J, the junction contained 7 bases not matched to a gene. Germline values: CDR1 SEHNR, CDR2 FQNEAQ (reference sequence). The CDR3 DNA follows: TGTGCCAGCAGCCCGACAGGGATCGGCTATGGCTACACCTTC. It is translated as CASSPTGIGYGYTF.

The chain links TRBV28 to TRBJ1-1; D is perhaps TRBD1 (6 bases). Germline V gene lookup returns CDR1 MDHEN and CDR2 SYDVKM. There are 10 residues in the CDR3. Deletions cut 10 bases from V and 10 bases from J, with 13 bases between. The CDR3: CATRGDRAFF. Written as DNA, the CDR3 is TGTGCCACCAGGGGCGATCGAGCTTTCTTT.

The chain has TRBV11-1 and TRBJ2-5, with no clear D. Trimming removed 0 bases from V and 4 bases from J, with 9 bases in between. Germline assignment: CDR1 SGHAT and CDR2 FQDESV (reference sequence). The CDR3 runs to 14 residues. In nucleotides, the CDR3 is TGTGCCAGCAGCTTAGCCCTAAACGGAGAGACCCAGTACTTC. This encodes CASSLALNGETQYF.

This chain uses TRBV5-4 with TRBJ1-2; the match to TRBD1 covers 7 bases. The CDR3 loop spans 14 amino acids. Germline V lookup: CDR1 SGHNT, CDR2 YYREEE (reference sequence). Trimming removed 0 bases from V and 4 bases from J; junction bases left unmatched: 3. The CDR3, as DNA: TGTGCCAGCAGCTTGGGACAGGGCGTCTATGGCTACACCTTC. Amino acid sequence: CASSLGQGVYGYTF.